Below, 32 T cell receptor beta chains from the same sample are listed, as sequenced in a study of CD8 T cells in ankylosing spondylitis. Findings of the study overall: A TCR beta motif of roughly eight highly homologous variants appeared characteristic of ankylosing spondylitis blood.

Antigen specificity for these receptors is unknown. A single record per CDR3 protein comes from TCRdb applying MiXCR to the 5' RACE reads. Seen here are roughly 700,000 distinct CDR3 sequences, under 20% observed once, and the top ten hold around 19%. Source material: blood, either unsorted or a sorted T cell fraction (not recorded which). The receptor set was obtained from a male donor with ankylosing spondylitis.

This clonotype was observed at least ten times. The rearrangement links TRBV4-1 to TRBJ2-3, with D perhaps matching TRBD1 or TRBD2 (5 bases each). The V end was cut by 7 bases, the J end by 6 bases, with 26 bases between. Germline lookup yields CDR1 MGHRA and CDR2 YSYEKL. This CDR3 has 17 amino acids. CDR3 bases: TGCGCCAGCACCTACGATGGGCCTAGCAAACCAGGGGATACGCAGTATTTT. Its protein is CASTYDGPSKPGDTQYF.

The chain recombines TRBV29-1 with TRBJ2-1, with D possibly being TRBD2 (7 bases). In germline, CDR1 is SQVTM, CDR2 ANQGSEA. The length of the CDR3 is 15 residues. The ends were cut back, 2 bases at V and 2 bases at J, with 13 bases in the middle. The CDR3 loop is CSVEKAGATYNEQFF. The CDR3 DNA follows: TGCAGCGTTGAAAAGGCGGGGGCTACCTACAATGAGCAGTTCTTC.

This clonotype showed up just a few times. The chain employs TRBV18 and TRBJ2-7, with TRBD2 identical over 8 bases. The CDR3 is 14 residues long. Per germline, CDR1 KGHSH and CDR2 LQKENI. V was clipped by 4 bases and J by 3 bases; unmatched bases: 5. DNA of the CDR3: TGTGCCAGCTCACTGAGTAGCGGGGACTACGAGCAGTACTTC. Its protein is CASSLSSGDYEQYF.

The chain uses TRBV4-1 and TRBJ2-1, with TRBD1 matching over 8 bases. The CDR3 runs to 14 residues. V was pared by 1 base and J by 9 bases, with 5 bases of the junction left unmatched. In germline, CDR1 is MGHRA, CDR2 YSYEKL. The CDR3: CASSQAAGGFEQFF. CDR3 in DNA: TGCGCCAGCAGCCAAGCGGCAGGGGGCTTTGAGCAGTTCTTC.

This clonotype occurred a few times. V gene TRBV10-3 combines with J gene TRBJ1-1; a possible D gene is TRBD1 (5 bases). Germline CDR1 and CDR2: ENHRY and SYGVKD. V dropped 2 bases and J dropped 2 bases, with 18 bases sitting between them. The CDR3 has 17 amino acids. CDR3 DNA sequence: TGTGCCATCAGTGAGGGTTTCGCGGAGACAGTAAACACTGAAGCTTTCTTT. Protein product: CAISEGFAETVNTEAFF.

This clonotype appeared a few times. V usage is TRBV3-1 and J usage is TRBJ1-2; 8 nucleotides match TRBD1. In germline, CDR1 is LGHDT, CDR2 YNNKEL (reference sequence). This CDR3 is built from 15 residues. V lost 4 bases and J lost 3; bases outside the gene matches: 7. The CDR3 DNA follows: TGTGCCAGCAGCCCGAGGACAGGGACATACTATGGCTACACCTTC. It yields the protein CASSPRTGTYYGYTF.

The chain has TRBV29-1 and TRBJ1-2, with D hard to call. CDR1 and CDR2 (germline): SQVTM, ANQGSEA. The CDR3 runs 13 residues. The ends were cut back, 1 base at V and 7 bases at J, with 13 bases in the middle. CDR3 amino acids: CSVEGRGVSGYTF. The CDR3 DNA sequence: TGCAGCGTTGAAGGACGCGGGGTCTCTGGCTACACCTTC. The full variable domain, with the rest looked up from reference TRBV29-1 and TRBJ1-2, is SAVISQKPSRDICQRGTSLTIQCQVDSQVTMMFWYRQQPGQSLTLIATANQGSEATYESGFVIDKFPISRPNLTFSTLTVSNMSPEDSSIYLCSVEGRGVSGYTFGSGTRLTVV.

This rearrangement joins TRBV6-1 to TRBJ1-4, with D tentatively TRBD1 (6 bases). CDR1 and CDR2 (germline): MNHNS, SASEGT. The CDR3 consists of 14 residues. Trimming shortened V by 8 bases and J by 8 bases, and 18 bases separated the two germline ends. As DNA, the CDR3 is TGTGCCAGCTCCGATTCCGGGGGGCGCGAAAAACTGTTTTTT. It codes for CASSDSGGREKLFF.

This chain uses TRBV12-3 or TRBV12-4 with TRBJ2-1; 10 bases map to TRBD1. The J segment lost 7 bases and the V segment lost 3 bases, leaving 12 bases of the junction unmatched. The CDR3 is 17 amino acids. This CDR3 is CASSLDLPGTGVNEQFF. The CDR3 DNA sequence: TGTGCCAGCAGTTTGGACTTGCCCGGGACAGGGGTTAATGAGCAGTTCTTC.

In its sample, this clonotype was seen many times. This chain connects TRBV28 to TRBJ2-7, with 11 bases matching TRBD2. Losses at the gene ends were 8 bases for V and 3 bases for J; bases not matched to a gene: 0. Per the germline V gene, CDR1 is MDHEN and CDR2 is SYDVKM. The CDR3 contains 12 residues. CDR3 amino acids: CASGTSGYEQYF. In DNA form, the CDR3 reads TGTGCCAGCGGGACTAGCGGCTACGAGCAGTACTTC.

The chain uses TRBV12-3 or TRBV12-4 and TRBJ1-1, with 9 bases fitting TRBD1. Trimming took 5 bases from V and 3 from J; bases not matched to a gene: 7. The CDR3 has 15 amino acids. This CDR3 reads CASSLRRDRDTEAFF. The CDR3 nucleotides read TGTGCCAGCAGTCTAAGACGGGACAGGGACACTGAAGCTTTCTTT.

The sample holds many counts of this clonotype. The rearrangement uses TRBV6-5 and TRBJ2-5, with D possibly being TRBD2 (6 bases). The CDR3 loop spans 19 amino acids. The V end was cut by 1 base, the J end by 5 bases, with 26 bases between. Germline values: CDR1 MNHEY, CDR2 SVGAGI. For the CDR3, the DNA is TGTGCCAGCAGTTACTTAAACGTCGGTAGCGGCCCGTTTTATGAGACCCAGTACTTC. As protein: CASSYLNVGSGPFYETQYF.

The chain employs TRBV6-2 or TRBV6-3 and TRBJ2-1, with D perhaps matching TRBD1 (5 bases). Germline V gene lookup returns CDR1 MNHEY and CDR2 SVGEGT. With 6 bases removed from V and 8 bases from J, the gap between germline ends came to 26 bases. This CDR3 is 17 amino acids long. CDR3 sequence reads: CASRPHSRTWLGYEQFF. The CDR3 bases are TGTGCCAGCAGGCCCCATAGTCGGACATGGTTGGGCTATGAGCAGTTCTTC.

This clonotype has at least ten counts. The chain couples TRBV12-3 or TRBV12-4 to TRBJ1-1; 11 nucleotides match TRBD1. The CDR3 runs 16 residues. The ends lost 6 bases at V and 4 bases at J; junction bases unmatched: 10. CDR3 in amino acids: CASSLDGGTGGTEAFF. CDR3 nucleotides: TGTGCCAGCAGCCTTGATGGCGGGACAGGGGGCACTGAAGCTTTCTTT.

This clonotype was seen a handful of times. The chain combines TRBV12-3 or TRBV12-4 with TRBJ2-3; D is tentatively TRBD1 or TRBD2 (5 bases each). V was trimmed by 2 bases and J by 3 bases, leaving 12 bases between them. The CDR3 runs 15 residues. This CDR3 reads CASSLSGRLTDTQYF. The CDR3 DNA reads TGTGCCAGCAGTTTATCGGGACGGCTAACAGATACGCAGTATTTT.

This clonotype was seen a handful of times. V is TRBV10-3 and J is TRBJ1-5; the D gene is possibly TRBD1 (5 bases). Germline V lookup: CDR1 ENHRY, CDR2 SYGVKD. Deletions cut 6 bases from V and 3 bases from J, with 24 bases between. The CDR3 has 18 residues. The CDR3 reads CAISEERGLGGLNQPQHF. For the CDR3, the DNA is TGTGCCATCAGCGAGGAGCGGGGGTTGGGGGGACTCAATCAGCCCCAGCATTTT.

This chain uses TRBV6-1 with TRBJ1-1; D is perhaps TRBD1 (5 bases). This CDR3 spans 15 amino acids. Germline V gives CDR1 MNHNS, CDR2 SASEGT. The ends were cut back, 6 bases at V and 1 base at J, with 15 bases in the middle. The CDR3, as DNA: TGTGCCAGCAGCAAATTCCGAAGGGGGAACACTGAAGCTTTCTTT. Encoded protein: CASSKFRRGNTEAFF.

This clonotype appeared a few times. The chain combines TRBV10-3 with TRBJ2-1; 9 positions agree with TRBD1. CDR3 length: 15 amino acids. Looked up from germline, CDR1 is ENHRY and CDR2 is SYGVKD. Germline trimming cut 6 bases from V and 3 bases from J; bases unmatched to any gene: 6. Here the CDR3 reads CAIRRQGVGYNEQFF. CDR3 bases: TGTGCCATCAGACGACAGGGGGTTGGCTACAATGAGCAGTTCTTC.

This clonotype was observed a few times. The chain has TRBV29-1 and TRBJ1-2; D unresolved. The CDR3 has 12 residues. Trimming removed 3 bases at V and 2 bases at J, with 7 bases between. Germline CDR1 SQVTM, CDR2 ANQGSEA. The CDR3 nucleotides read TGCAGCGTTGAGGCAGAGAACTATGGCTACACCTTC. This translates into CSVEAENYGYTF.

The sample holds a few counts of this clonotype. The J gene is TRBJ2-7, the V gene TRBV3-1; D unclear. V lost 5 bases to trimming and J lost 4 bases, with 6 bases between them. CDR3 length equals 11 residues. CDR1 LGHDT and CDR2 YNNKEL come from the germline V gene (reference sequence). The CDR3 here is CASSDAYEQYF. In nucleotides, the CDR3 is TGTGCCAGCAGCGATGCGTACGAGCAGTACTTC.

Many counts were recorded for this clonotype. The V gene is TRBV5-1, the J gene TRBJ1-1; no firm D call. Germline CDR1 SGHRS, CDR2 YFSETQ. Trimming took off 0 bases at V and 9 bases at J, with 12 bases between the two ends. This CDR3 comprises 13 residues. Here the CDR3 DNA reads TGCGCCAGCAGCTTGGGTTCACCGGGCCAAGCTTTCTTT. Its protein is CASSLGSPGQAFF.

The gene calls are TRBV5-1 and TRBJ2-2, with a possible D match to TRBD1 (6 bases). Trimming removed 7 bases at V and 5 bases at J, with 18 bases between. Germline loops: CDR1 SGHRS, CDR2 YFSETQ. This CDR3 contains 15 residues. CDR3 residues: CASGLGTKETGELFF. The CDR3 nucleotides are TGCGCCAGCGGATTAGGGACAAAAGAAACCGGGGAGCTGTTTTTT.

This chain's CDR3 is CSVATGGAGNEQFF. CDR3 nucleotides: TGCAGCGTTGCGACAGGGGGCGCGGGGAATGAGCAGTTCTTC. V usage is TRBV29-1 and J usage is TRBJ2-1; TRBD1 agrees at 10 bases. Germline V gives CDR1 SQVTM, CDR2 ANQGSEA. The CDR3 is 14 amino acids. J lost 7 bases, V lost 4 bases, and 7 bases had no gene match.

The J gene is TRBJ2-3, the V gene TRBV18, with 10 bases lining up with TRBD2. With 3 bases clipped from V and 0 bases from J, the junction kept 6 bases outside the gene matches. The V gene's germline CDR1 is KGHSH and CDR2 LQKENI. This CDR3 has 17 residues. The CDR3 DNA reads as TGTGCCAGCTCACCGATCAGGACTAGCGGTAGCACAGATACGCAGTATTTT. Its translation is CASSPIRTSGSTDTQYF.

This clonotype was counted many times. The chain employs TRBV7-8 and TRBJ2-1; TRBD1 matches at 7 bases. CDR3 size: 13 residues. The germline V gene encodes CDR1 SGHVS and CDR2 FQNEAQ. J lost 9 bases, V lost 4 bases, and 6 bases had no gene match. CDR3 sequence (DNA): TGTGCCAGCAGCTCCGGACAGGTGGGTGAGCAGTTCTTC. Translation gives CASSSGQVGEQFF.

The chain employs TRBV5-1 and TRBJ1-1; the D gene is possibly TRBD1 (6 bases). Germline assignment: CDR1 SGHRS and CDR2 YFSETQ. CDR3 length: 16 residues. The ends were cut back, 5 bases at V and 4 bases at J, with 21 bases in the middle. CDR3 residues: CASRPGEGKGGTEAFF. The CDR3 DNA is TGCGCCAGCAGACCAGGAGAAGGGAAAGGGGGCACTGAAGCTTTCTTT.

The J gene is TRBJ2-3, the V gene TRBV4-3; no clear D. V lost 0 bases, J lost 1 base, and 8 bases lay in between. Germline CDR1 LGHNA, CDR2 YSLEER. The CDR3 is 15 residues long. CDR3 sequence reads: CASSQEPTGTDTQYF. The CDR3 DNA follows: TGCGCCAGCAGCCAAGAGCCTACAGGCACAGATACGCAGTATTTT.

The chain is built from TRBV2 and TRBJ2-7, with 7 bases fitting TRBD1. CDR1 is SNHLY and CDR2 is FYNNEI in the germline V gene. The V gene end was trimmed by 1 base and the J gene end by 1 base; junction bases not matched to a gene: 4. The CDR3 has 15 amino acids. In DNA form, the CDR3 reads TGTGCCAGCAGTGAAGGACAGGGACGGTCCTACGAGCAGTACTTC. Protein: CASSEGQGRSYEQYF.

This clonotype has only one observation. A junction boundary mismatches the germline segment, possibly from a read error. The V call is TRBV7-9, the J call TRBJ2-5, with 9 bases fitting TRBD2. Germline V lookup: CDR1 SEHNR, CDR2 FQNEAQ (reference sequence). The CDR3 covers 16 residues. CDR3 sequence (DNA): TGTCCCAGCAGCTTAGTGGCTAGCGGGGCAAAAGAGACCCAGTACTTC. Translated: CPSSLVASGAKETQYF.

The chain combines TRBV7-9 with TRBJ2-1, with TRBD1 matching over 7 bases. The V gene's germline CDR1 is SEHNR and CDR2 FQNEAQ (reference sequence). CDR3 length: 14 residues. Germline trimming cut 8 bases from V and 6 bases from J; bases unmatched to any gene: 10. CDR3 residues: CASGINRGTNEQFF. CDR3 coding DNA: TGTGCCAGCGGGATTAACAGGGGAACCAATGAGCAGTTCTTC.

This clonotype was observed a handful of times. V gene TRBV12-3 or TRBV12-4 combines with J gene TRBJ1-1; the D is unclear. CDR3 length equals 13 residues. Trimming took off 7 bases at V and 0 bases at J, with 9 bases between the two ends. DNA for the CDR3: TGTGCCAGCATCGGAGACATGAACACTGAAGCTTTCTTT. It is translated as CASIGDMNTEAFF.

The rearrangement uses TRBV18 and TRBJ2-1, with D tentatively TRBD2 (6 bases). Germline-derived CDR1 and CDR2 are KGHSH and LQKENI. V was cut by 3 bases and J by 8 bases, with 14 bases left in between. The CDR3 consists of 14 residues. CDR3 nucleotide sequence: TGTGCCAGCTCACCCTCACTAGTAGCGGATGAGCAGTTCTTC. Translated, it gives CASSPSLVADEQFF.